The 10 T cell receptor beta chains below all came from one sample that was sequenced in a study of siplizumab effects on memory and regulatory T cells. Clones were read by immunoSEQ multiplex PCR, and TCRdb kept only the in-frame ones, dropping some. The repertoire includes some 100,000 clones, around 90% of them detected once, and 0.15% sits in the top ten. Sequenced sample: CD4+ T cells sorted from blood. Every receptor here comes from a human donor in good health.

J is TRBJ2-5 and V is TRBV7-9; TRBD1 agrees at 7 bases. The CDR3 is made up of 15 amino acids. Germline CDR1 and CDR2: SEHNR and FQNEAQ (reference sequence). V lost 1 base to trimming and J lost 4 bases; unmatched junction nucleotides: 6. In DNA form, the CDR3 reads TGTGCCAGCAGCTTAGTATGGGACAGAGGAGAGACCCAGTACTTC. It translates to CASSLVWDRGETQYF.

V is TRBV28 and J is TRBJ2-2; a weak D match, TRBD2 (6 bases). The CDR3 totals 13 residues. Trimming left V 6 bases short and J 6 bases short, with 11 bases between. CDR1 and CDR2 from the germline V gene are MDHEN and SYDVKM. CDR3 sequence: CASSLRRAGELFF. CDR3 bases: TGTGCCAGCAGCCTACGGAGGGCCGGGGAGCTGTTTTTT.

This chain joins TRBV7-3 and TRBJ2-7; D is possibly TRBD2 (5 bases). The CDR3 runs to 13 residues. Germline V lookup: CDR1 SGHTA, CDR2 FQGTGA. V lost 8 bases and J 2 bases, leaving 13 bases between the germline ends. The CDR3 DNA sequence: TGTGCCAGCGCGCCGACGGAGGCCTACGAGCAGTACTTC. Translation gives CASAPTEAYEQYF.

CDR3 in DNA: TGTGCCAGCAGCCGAAATGGACAGGGCGGCACAGATACGCAGTATTTT. Translated: CASSRNGQGGTDTQYF. The rearrangement joins TRBV11-3 to TRBJ2-3; 8 positions agree with TRBD1. This CDR3 has 16 amino acids. V was clipped by 5 bases and J by 1 base; unmatched bases: 8. The V gene's germline CDR1 is SGHNT and CDR2 YENEEA.

The chain carries TRBV5-5 and TRBJ1-2; D remains ambiguous. Germline CDR1 and CDR2: SGHKS and YYEKEE (reference sequence). The CDR3 loop spans 16 amino acids. Trimming removed 0 bases at V and 4 bases at J, with 16 bases between. Here the CDR3 reads CASSLAERARGYGYTF. CDR3 sequence (DNA): TGTGCCAGCAGCTTGGCCGAAAGGGCACGGGGCTATGGCTACACCTTC.

The count of this clone is one. J is TRBJ1-5 and V is TRBV7-2; D remains unclear. Germline assignment: CDR1 SGHTA and CDR2 FQGNSA. The CDR3 spans 13 residues. The V and J ends lost 3 bases and 3 bases respectively, with 6 bases between them. The DNA of the CDR3 is TGTGCCAGCAGCTTGAGTAACAATCAGCCCCAGCATTTT. Encoded protein: CASSLSNNQPQHF.

In DNA form, the CDR3 reads TGTGCCAGTACCCCGGACGGGAGGAATCAGCCCCAGCATTTT. Protein: CASTPDGRNQPQHF. The rearrangement uses TRBV19 and TRBJ1-5, with unresolved D. V lost 7 bases and J lost 4, with 14 bases in between. Looked up from germline, CDR1 is LNHDA and CDR2 is SQIVND (reference sequence). This CDR3 is 14 amino acids long.

This clone was detected only once. V and J are TRBV7-2 and TRBJ2-5; 13 bases fit TRBD2. Losses at the gene ends were 5 bases for V and 7 bases for J; bases not matched to a gene: 10. Germline values: CDR1 SGHTA, CDR2 FQGNSA. This CDR3 is built from 16 residues. CDR3 protein: CASSPWGTSGGGTQYF. The CDR3 coding sequence is TGTGCCAGCAGCCCCTGGGGTACTAGCGGGGGGGGGACCCAGTACTTC.

This sequence joins TRBV5-6 and TRBJ2-7; 12 bases align to TRBD1. This CDR3 region has 15 residues. Germline CDR1 is SGHDT and CDR2 is YYEEEE. With 1 base clipped from V and 3 bases from J, the junction kept 2 bases outside the gene matches. DNA of the CDR3: TGTGCCAGCAGCTTGCGGGACAGGGGGCGCTACGAGCAGTACTTC. It encodes CASSLRDRGRYEQYF.

The chain links TRBV7-6 to TRBJ2-2; 8 bases agree with TRBD2. Trimming at V came to 2 bases and at J to 5 bases, leaving 10 bases not matched to a gene. Germline loops: CDR1 SGHVS, CDR2 FNYEAQ. The CDR3 loop spans 17 amino acids. The chain's CDR3 is CASSLSGGTTGTGELFF. The CDR3 region has the DNA TGTGCCAGCAGCTTATCGGGAGGGACTACGGGGACCGGGGAGCTGTTTTTT.